This T cell receptor (beta chain) was identified during a study of blood T cells in healthy people across ages. CDR1 and CDR2 (germline): DFQATT, SNEGSKA (reference sequence). The V gene end was trimmed by 2 bases and the J gene end by 6 bases; junction bases not matched to a gene: 10. The CDR3 spans 14 residues. This clonotype was counted at least ten times. Isolation yielded PBMCs, at least 6 million per sample, in every case. It was with a sample-barcoded 5' primer and a J-beta primer mix that a second PCR of roughly 7 to 12 cycles was run. TCRdb reprocessed the 5' RACE reads via MiXCR and lists one record per CDR3 protein. Of about 840,000 distinct CDR3 sequences listed, 29% are singletons. This sample was also put to use in a study of T cells of mothers and their children. According to that study: Study donors consisted of three healthy Caucasian mothers and their six children. Similar effects of thymic selection on TCR recombination output were recorded in related and unrelated pairs.

This sequence was found in a middle-aged woman in good health. The genes are TRBV20-1 and TRBJ2-7; 7 bases fit TRBD1. The sequencing input was blood. CDR3 amino acids: CSARKGQILIEQYF. CDR3 in DNA: TGCAGTGCTAGAAAGGGACAGATTCTTATCGAGCAGTACTTC.